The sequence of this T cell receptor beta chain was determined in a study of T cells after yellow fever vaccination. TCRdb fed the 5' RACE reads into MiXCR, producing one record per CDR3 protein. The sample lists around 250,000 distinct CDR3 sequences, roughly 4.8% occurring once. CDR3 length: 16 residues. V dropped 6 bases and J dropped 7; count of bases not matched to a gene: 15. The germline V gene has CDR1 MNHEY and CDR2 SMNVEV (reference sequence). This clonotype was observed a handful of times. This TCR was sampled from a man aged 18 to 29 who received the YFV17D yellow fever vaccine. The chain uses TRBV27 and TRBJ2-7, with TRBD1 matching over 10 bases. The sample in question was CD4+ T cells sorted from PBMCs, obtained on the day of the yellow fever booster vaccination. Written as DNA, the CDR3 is TGTGCCAGCAGGCAAGGGACAGGGGTCAATCTACGAGAGCAGTACTTC. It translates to CASRQGTGVNLREQYF.